The 17 T cell receptor beta chains in this list originate from one sample, sequenced in a study of T-cell reconstitution after alpha-beta-depleted transplantation in children. Preparation of the TCRbeta library involved a method that used unique molecular identifiers. TCRdb reprocessed the PCR reads with MiXCR, giving one entry per CDR3 protein. The table records some 460,000 distinct CDR3 sequences, around 15% of them present only once. The sample consisted of PBMCs, mostly from graft donor cells, taken 360 days after TCRalphabeta/CD19-depleted stem cell transplant. The receptors derive from a boy younger than two who had a stem cell transplant for Wiskott-Aldrich syndrome, so the T cells may come from the graft donor.

This clonotype was detected only a few times. This sequence joins TRBV2 and TRBJ2-1; 7 bases are shared with TRBD2. CDR1 is SNHLY, CDR2 FYNNEI, per germline. With 8 bases clipped from V and 8 bases from J, the junction kept 18 bases outside the gene matches. The CDR3 length is 16 residues. CDR3 amino acids: CASSHLASGTLDEQFF. The CDR3 nucleotides read TGTGCCAGCTCTCACTTAGCGAGCGGGACTTTGGATGAGCAGTTCTTC.

The V and J genes are TRBV5-1 and TRBJ2-5; 8 positions match TRBD1. V gave up 7 bases and J gave up 3 bases; unmatched junction bases: 11. The CDR3 runs 15 residues. CDR1 and CDR2 (germline): SGHRS, YFSETQ. This CDR3 reads CASVRSGGAEETQYF. The CDR3 DNA is TGCGCCAGCGTGCGGTCAGGGGGCGCAGAAGAGACCCAGTACTTC. The full variable domain, in which reference TRBV5-1 and TRBJ2-5 provide the parts outside the CDR3, is KAGVTQTPRYLIKTRGQQVTLSCSPISGHRSVSWYQQTPGQGLQFLFEYFSETQRNKGNFPGRFSGRQFSNSRSEMNVSTLELGDSALYLCASVRSGGAEETQYFGPGTRLLVL.

In this sample, this clonotype turned up a few times. The CDR3 reads CASSSPGQETNYGYTF. The DNA of the CDR3 is TGCGCCAGCAGCTCTCCGGGACAGGAAACCAACTATGGCTACACCTTC. V gene TRBV5-1 combines with J gene TRBJ1-2; 8 bases line up with TRBD1. Trimming at V came to 3 bases and at J to 2 bases, leaving 9 bases not matched to a gene. Germline V CDR1 and CDR2: SGHRS, YFSETQ. The CDR3 length is 16 residues.

The V call is TRBV5-1, the J call TRBJ2-7; unclear D gene. Trimming pared 7 bases from V and 2 bases from J, leaving 16 bases between. The CDR3 runs 14 residues. CDR1 is SGHRS, CDR2 YFSETQ, per germline. The CDR3 DNA reads as TGCGCCAGCTACCCGGACGGCGACCCCTACGAGCAGTACTTC. Its protein product is CASYPDGDPYEQYF. Combining the CDR3 with reference TRBV5-1 and TRBJ2-7 gives the whole variable domain KAGVTQTPRYLIKTRGQQVTLSCSPISGHRSVSWYQQTPGQGLQFLFEYFSETQRNKGNFPGRFSGRQFSNSRSEMNVSTLELGDSALYLCASYPDGDPYEQYFGPGTRLTVT.

This clonotype showed up just a few times. The chain links TRBV11-1 to TRBJ2-1; D is possibly TRBD2 (6 bases). Germline values: CDR1 SGHAT, CDR2 FQDESV (reference sequence). The V and J ends lost 1 base and 9 bases respectively, with 10 bases between them. There are 13 residues in the CDR3. CDR3 DNA: TGTGCCAGCAGCTTAGTGTTCGGGAGTGAGCAGTTCTTC. It codes for CASSLVFGSEQFF.

V is TRBV19 and J is TRBJ1-5; weak D call: TRBD1 (6 bases). The V and J ends lost 3 bases and 2 bases respectively, with 14 bases between them. The V gene's germline CDR1 is LNHDA and CDR2 SQIVND (reference sequence). This CDR3 spans 16 amino acids. The CDR3 nucleotides read TGTGCCAGTAGTATGCTCACAGGGAAGGGCAATCAGCCCCAGCATTTT. Translation: CASSMLTGKGNQPQHF.

The chain employs TRBV7-7 and TRBJ2-1; D tentatively reads TRBD1 or TRBD2 (5 bases each). The CDR3 covers 20 residues. V dropped 2 bases and J dropped 4 bases, with 27 bases sitting between them. CDR1 and CDR2 (germline): SSHAT, FNYEAQ (reference sequence). CDR3 DNA: TGTGCCAGCAGCTTATCCCCCGGTAACTTGGGACCCTCCATATACAATGAGCAGTTCTTC. Amino acid sequence: CASSLSPGNLGPSIYNEQFF.

The V call is TRBV12-3 or TRBV12-4, the J call TRBJ2-7; 7 bases match TRBD1. J lost 7 bases, V lost 2 bases, and 8 bases had no gene match. This CDR3 has 14 amino acids. CDR3 in DNA: TGTGCCAGCAGTTTAAGGGGGCGTCCCGTAGAGCAGTACTTC. Protein product: CASSLRGRPVEQYF.

The J gene is TRBJ2-1, the V gene TRBV5-1; D unresolved. CDR3 size: 16 residues. Germline CDR1 SGHRS, CDR2 YFSETQ. Trimming removed 3 bases from V and 0 bases from J, with 13 bases in between. CDR3 in amino acids: CASSWGPQSSYNEQFF. The CDR3 DNA is TGCGCCAGCAGCTGGGGTCCGCAGAGCTCCTACAATGAGCAGTTCTTC.

At least ten counts were recorded for this clonotype. The chain is built from TRBV9 and TRBJ2-1; 12 bases fit TRBD2. This CDR3 has 17 residues. The J segment lost 8 bases and the V segment lost 0 bases, leaving 9 bases of the junction unmatched. The germline V gene has CDR1 SGDLS and CDR2 YYNGEE. CDR3 sequence (DNA): TGTGCCAGCAGCGTAGGGTCTAGCGGGAGGGTTATCGATGAGCAGTTCTTC. Its protein is CASSVGSSGRVIDEQFF. The full variable domain, in which reference TRBV9 and TRBJ2-1 provide the parts outside the CDR3, is DSGVTQTPKHLITATGQRVTLRCSPRSGDLSVYWYQQSLDQGLQFLIQYYNGEERAKGNILERFSAQQFPDLHSELNLSSLELGDSALYFCASSVGSSGRVIDEQFFGPGTRLTVL.

This clonotype showed up just a few times. The genes are TRBV3-1 and TRBJ2-4; perhaps TRBD2 as D (6 bases). The germline V gene encodes CDR1 LGHDT and CDR2 YNNKEL (reference sequence). The V and J ends lost 2 bases and 3 bases respectively, with 8 bases between them. The CDR3 loop spans 14 amino acids. The CDR3 DNA sequence: TGTGCCAGCAGCCAACGGGACTTCAAAAACATTCAGTACTTC. It specifies CASSQRDFKNIQYF.

This clonotype was counted between two and nine times. The gene calls are TRBV28 and TRBJ2-7; D may be TRBD1 or TRBD2 (6 bases each). CDR1 and CDR2 (germline): MDHEN, SYDVKM. The CDR3 has 14 amino acids. With 5 bases removed from V and 4 bases from J, the gap between germline ends came to 15 bases. The CDR3: CASSQQQGGYEQYF. The CDR3 DNA sequence: TGTGCCAGCAGTCAACAACAGGGAGGATACGAGCAGTACTTC.

This rearrangement joins TRBV15 to TRBJ1-5; TRBD1 is a possible D gene (5 bases). The V gene's germline CDR1 is LNHNV and CDR2 YYDKDF (reference sequence). The V and J ends lost 0 bases and 1 base respectively, with 7 bases between them. This CDR3 has 15 residues. CDR3 sequence: CATSRDQGSNQPQHF. In nucleotides, the CDR3 is TGTGCCACCAGCAGAGATCAGGGAAGCAATCAGCCCCAGCATTTT.

The table lists this clonotype with a few counts. The chain uses TRBV27 and TRBJ1-2; D gene ambiguous. The CDR3 runs to 12 residues. CDR1 is MNHEY, CDR2 SMNVEV, per germline (reference sequence). The V and J ends lost 9 bases and 4 bases respectively, with 12 bases between them. The chain's CDR3 is CARREKAYGYTF. As DNA, the CDR3 is TGTGCCAGGAGGGAGAAGGCCTATGGCTACACCTTC.

The chain carries TRBV6-1 and TRBJ2-5; 13 positions agree with TRBD2. V was clipped by 6 bases and J by 4 bases; unmatched bases: 5. The length of the CDR3 is 15 residues. Germline CDR1 reads MNHNS; CDR2 reads SASEGT. This chain's CDR3 is CASSTLAGGGETQYF. In DNA, the CDR3 is TGTGCCAGCAGCACACTAGCGGGAGGGGGAGAGACCCAGTACTTC.

This clonotype occurred many times. The V call is TRBV13, the J call TRBJ2-7, with D perhaps matching TRBD1 or TRBD2 (5 bases each). Germline V gene data show CDR1 as PRHDT and CDR2 as FYEKMQ (reference sequence). This CDR3 region has 15 residues. Trimming removed 2 bases from V and 3 bases from J, with 14 bases in between. In nucleotides, the CDR3 is TGTGCCAGCAGCTTAAGCCATAGAGGGGTCTACGAGCAGTACTTC. Translating gives CASSLSHRGVYEQYF.

This clonotype has more than one count but fewer than ten. CDR3 amino acids: CASTTSGGLREQFF. The CDR3 region has the DNA TGCGCCAGTACTACTAGCGGGGGCCTTCGGGAGCAGTTCTTC. The rearrangement uses TRBV5-1 and TRBJ2-1, with 11 bases lining up with TRBD2. Germline V gene lookup returns CDR1 SGHRS and CDR2 YFSETQ. The CDR3 extends over 14 amino acids. Trimming removed 8 bases from V and 10 bases from J; junction bases left unmatched: 11. Complete variable domain (other parts from reference TRBV5-1 and TRBJ2-1): KAGVTQTPRYLIKTRGQQVTLSCSPISGHRSVSWYQQTPGQGLQFLFEYFSETQRNKGNFPGRFSGRQFSNSRSEMNVSTLELGDSALYLCASTTSGGLREQFFGPGTRLTVL.